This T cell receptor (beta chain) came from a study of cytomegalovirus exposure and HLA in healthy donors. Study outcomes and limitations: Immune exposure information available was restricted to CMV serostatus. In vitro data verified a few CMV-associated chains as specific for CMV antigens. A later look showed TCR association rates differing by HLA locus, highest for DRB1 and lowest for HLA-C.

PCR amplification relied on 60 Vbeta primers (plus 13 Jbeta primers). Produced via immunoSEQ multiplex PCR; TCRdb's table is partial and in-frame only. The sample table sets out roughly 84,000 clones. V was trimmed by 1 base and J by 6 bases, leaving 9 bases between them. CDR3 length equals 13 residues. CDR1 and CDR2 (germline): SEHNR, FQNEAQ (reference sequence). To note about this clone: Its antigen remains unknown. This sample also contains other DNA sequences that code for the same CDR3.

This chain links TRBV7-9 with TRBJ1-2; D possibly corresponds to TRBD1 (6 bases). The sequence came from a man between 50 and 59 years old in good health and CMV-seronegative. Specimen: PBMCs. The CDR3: CASSLEQGNGYTF. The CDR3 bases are TGTGCCAGCAGCTTAGAGCAGGGGAATGGCTACACCTTC. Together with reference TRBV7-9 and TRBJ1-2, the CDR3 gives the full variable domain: DTGVSQNPRHKITKRGQNVTFRCDPISEHNRLYWYRQTLGQGPEFLTYFQNEAQLEKSRLLSDRFSAERPKGSFSTLEIQRTEQGDSAMYLCASSLEQGNGYTFGSGTRLTVV.